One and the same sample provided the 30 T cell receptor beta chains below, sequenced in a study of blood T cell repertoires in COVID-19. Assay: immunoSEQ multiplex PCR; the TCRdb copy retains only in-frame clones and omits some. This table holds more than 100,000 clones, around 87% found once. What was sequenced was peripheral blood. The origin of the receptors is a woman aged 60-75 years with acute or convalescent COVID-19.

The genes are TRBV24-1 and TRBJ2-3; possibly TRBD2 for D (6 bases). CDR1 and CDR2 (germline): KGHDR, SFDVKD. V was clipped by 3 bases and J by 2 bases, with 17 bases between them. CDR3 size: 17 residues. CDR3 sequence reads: CATSDPTGGGFTDTQYF. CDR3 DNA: TGTGCCACCAGTGATCCCACGGGTGGAGGGTTCACAGATACGCAGTATTTT.

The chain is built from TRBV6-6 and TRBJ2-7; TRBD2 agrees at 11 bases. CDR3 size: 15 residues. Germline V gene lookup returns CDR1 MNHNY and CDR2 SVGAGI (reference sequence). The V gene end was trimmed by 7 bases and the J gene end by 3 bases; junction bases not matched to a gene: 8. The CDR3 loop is CASTLLAGENYEQYF. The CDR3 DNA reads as TGTGCCAGCACTTTACTAGCGGGAGAGAACTACGAGCAGTACTTC.

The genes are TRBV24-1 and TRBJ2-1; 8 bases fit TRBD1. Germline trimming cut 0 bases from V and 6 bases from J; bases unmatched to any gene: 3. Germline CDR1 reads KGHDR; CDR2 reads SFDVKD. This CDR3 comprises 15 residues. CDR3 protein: CATSDLGTGSNEQFF. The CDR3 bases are TGTGCCACCAGTGATTTGGGGACAGGAAGCAATGAGCAGTTCTTC.

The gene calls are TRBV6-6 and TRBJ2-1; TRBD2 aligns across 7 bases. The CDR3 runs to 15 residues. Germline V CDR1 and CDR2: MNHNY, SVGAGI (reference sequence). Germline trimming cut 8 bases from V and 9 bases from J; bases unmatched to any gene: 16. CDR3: CASGSAGAGRGEQFF. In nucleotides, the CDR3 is TGTGCCAGCGGGTCCGCGGGAGCGGGTAGAGGTGAGCAGTTCTTC.

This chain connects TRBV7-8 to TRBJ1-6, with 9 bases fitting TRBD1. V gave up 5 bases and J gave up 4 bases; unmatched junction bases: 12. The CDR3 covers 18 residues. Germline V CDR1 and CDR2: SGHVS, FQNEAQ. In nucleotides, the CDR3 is TGTGCCAGCAGCCAGAGAACAGGGGGCGGGTATTATAATTCACCCCTCCACTTT. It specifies CASSQRTGGGYYNSPLHF.

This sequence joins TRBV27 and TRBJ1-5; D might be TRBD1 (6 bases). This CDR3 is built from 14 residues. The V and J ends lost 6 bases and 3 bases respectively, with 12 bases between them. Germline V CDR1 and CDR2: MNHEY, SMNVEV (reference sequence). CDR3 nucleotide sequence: TGTGCCAGCAGCGGACAGATTCACAATCAGCCCCAGCATTTT. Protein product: CASSGQIHNQPQHF.

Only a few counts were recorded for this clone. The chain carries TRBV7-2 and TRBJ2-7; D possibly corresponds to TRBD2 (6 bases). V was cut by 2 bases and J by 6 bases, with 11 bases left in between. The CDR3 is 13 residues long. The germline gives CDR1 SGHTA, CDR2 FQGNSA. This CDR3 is CASSLIGGAEQYF. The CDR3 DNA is TGTGCCAGCAGCTTAATAGGAGGGGCCGAGCAGTACTTC.

This CDR3 is CASSSTGTGYTEAFF. Written as DNA, the CDR3 is TGTGCCAGCAGTTCGACCGGGACAGGGTACACTGAAGCTTTCTTT. The V and J genes are TRBV6-5 and TRBJ1-1, with 9 bases fitting TRBD1. Germline CDR1 reads MNHEY; CDR2 reads SVGAGI. The CDR3 length is 15 residues. Trimming cost V 4 bases and J 3 bases; bases outside gene matches: 6.

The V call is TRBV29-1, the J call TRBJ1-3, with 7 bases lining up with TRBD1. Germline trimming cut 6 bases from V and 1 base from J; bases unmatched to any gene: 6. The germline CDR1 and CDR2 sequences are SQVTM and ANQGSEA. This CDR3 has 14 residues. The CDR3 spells CSVRQGLSGNTIYF. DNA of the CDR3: TGCAGCGTCCGACAGGGTTTATCTGGAAACACCATATATTTT. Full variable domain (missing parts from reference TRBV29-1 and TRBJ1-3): SAVISQKPSRDICQRGTSLTIQCQVDSQVTMMFWYRQQPGQSLTLIATANQGSEATYESGFVIDKFPISRPNLTFSTLTVSNMSPEDSSIYLCSVRQGLSGNTIYFGEGSWLTVV.

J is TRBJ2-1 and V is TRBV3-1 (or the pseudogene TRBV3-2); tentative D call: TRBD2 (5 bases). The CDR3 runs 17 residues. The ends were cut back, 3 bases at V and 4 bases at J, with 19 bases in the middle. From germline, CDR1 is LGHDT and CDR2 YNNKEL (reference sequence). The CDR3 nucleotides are TGTGCCAGCAGCCATCCCGCCCGGAGAGGGTCTTACAATGAGCAGTTCTTC. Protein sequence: CASSHPARRGSYNEQFF.

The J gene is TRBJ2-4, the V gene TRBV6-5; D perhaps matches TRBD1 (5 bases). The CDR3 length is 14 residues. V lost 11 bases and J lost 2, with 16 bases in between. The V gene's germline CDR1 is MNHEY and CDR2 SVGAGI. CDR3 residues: CALRRTSSKNIQYF. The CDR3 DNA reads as TGTGCCCTAAGAAGGACATCCTCCAAAAACATTCAGTACTTC.

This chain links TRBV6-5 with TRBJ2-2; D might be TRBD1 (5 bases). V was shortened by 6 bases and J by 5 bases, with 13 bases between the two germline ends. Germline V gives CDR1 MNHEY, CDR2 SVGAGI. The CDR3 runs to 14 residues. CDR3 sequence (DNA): TGTGCCAGCAGCCGGACACATCGAACCGGGGAGCTGTTTTTT. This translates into CASSRTHRTGELFF.

This CDR3 reads CASSFQGYTF. The DNA for the CDR3 is TGTGCCAGCAGTTTTCAGGGCTACACCTTC. The genes are TRBV28 and TRBJ1-2, with unresolved D. Trimming cost V 3 bases and J 8 bases, with 4 bases left between them. CDR1 and CDR2 from the germline V gene are MDHEN and SYDVKM. This CDR3 spans 10 amino acids.

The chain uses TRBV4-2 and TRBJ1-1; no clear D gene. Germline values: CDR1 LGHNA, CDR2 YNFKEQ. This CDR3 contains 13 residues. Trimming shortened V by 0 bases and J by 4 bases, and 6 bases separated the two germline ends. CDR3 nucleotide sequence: TGTGCCAGCAGCCAAGATGGCCGCACTGAAGCTTTCTTT. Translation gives CASSQDGRTEAFF.

The CDR3 nucleotides are TGTGCCAGCAGCCCTCGACAGGGCCTCTCTGGAAACACCATATATTTT. This sequence encodes CASSPRQGLSGNTIYF. The genes are TRBV3-1 (or the pseudogene TRBV3-2) and TRBJ1-3, with 7 bases lining up with TRBD1. The germline V gene encodes CDR1 LGHDT and CDR2 YNNKEL (reference sequence). J gave up 0 bases and V 4 bases, and 6 bases lay outside the gene matches. This CDR3 region has 16 residues.

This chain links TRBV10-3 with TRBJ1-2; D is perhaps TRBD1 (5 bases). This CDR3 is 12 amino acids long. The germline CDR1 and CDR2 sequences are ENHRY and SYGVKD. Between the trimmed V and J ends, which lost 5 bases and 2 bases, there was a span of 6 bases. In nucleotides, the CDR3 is TGTGCCATCAGTTCAGGGAACTATGGCTACACCTTC. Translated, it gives CAISSGNYGYTF.

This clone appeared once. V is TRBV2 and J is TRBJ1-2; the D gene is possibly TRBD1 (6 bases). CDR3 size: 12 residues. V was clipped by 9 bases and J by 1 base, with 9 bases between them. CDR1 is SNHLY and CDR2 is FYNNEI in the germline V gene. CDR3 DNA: TGTGCCAGTTCGGACAGTAACTATGGCTACACCTTC. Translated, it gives CASSDSNYGYTF.

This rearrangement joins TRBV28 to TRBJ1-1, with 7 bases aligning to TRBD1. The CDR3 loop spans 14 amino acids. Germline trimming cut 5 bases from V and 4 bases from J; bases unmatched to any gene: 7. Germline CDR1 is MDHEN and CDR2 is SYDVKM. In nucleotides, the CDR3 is TGTGCCAGCAGTAGACAGGGTAGTGGCACTGAAGCTTTCTTT. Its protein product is CASSRQGSGTEAFF. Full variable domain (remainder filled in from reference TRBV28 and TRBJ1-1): DVKVTQSSRYLVKRTGEKVFLECVQDMDHENMFWYRQDPGLGLRLIYFSYDVKMKEKGDIPEGYSVSREKKERFSLILESASTNQTSMYLCASSRQGSGTEAFFGQGTRLTVV.

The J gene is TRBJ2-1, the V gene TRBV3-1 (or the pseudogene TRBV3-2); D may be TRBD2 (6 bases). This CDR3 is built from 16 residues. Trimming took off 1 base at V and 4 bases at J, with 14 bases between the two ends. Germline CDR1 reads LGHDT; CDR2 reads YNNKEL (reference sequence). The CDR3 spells CASSQADLAPYNEQFF. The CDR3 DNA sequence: TGTGCCAGCAGCCAAGCCGACCTAGCGCCGTACAATGAGCAGTTCTTC.

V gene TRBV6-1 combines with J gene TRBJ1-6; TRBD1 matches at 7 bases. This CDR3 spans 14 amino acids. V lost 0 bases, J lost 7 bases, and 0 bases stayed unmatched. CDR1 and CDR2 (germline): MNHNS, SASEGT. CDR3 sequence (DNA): TGTGCCAGCAGTGAAGCAGGGGGCAATTCACCCCTCCACTTT. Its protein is CASSEAGGNSPLHF.

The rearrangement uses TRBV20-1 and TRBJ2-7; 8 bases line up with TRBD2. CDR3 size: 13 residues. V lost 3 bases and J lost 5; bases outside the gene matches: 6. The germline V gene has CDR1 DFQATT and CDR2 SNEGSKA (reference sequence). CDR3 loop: CSASAGGGNEQYV. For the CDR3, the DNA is TGCAGTGCTAGTGCGGGGGGTGGGAACGAGCAGTACGTC.

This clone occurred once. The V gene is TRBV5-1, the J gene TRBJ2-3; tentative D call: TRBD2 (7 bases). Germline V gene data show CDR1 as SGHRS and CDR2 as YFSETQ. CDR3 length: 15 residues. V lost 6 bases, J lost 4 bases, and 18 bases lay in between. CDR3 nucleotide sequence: TGCGCCAGCACCGTAGGGGGAGGGCCCGCAGATACGCAGTATTTT. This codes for CASTVGGGPADTQYF.

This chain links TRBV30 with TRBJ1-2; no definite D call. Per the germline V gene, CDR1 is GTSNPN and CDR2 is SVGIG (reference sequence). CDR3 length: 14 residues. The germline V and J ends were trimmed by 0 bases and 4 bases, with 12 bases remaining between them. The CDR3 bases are TGTGCCTGGAGTGTACAGCGAGGGAGCTATGGCTACACCTTC. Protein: CAWSVQRGSYGYTF.

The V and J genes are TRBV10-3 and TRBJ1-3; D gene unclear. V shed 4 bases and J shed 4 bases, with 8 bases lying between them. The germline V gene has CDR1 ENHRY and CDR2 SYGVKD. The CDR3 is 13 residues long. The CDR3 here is CAISAVSGNTIYF. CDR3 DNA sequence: TGTGCCATCAGTGCTGTATCCGGAAACACCATATATTTT.

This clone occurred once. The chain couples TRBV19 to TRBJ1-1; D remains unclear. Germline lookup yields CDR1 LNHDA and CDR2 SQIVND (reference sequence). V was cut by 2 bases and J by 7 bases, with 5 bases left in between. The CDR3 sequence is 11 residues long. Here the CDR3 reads CASSIYYEAFF. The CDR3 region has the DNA TGTGCCAGTAGTATATATTATGAAGCTTTCTTT.

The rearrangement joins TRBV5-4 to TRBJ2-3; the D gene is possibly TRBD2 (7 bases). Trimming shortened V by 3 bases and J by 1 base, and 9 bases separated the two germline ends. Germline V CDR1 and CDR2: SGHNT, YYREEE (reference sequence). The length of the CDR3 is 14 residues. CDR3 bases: TGTGCCAGCAGCTGGGGGGGCGGCACAGATACGCAGTATTTT. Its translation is CASSWGGGTDTQYF.

CDR3 DNA sequence: TGTGCCAGTAGTATAGATCCCGGAGAGCAGTATGGCTACACCTTC. Protein product: CASSIDPGEQYGYTF. This chain links TRBV19 with TRBJ1-2; D unresolved. The V gene's germline CDR1 is LNHDA and CDR2 SQIVND (reference sequence). The CDR3 consists of 15 residues. Deletions cut 0 bases from V and 5 bases from J, with 13 bases between.

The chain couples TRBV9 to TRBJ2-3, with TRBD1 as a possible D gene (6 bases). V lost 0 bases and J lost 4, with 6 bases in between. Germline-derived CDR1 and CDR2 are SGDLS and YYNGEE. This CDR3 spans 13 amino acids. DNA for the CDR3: TGTGCCAGCAGCGTAGGGGGGCCAGATACGCAGTATTTT. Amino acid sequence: CASSVGGPDTQYF. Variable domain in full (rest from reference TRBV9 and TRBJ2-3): DSGVTQTPKHLITATGQRVTLRCSPRSGDLSVYWYQQSLDQGLQFLIQYYNGEERAKGNILERFSAQQFPDLHSELNLSSLELGDSALYFCASSVGGPDTQYFGPGTRLTVL.

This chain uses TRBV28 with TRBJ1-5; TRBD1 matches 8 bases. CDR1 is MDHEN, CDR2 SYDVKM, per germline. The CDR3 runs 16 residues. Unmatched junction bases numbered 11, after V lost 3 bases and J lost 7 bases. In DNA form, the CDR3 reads TGTGCCAGCAGTTTCGGCCGACAGGGGTACGGACAGCCCCAGCATTTT. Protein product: CASSFGRQGYGQPQHF.

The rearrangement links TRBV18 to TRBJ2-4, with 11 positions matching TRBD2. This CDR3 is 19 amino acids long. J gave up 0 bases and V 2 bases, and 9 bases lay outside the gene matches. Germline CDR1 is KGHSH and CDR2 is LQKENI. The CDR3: CASSPLAGGINLAKNIQYF. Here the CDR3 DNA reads TGTGCCAGCTCACCATTAGCGGGAGGGATTAATTTAGCCAAAAACATTCAGTACTTC.